This entry features one T cell receptor beta chain sequence. Its antigen is not known. Profiled with immunoSEQ multiplex PCR; TCRdb holds only in-frame clones, not every one. The repertoire holds tens of thousands of clones, 84% seen once, with about 27% in the top ten. Described treatment: AdE1-LMPpoly-expanded autologous EBV-specific T-cell therapy followed by anti-PD-1 nivolumab. The sample belongs to a study of EBV T-cell therapy then PD-1 blockade in nasopharyngeal carcinoma. Germline V gene sequence: CDR1 SGHNT, CDR2 YENEEA. This CDR3 is 14 amino acids long. V was clipped by 1 base and J by 7 bases; unmatched bases: 6.

Here the sequenced sample was CD8+ T cells from blood, taken at approximately day 64 from a patient whose treatment included autologous EBV-specific T cells and nivolumab. This chain links TRBV11-3 with TRBJ1-1; 7 nucleotides match TRBD1. The source of this sequence is a man aged 40-49 years with nasopharyngeal carcinoma. The CDR3: CASSLGGDRVEAFF. The CDR3 region has the DNA TGTGCCAGCAGCTTAGGAGGAGACAGGGTTGAAGCTTTCTTT.